The following is a T cell receptor beta chain sequence with its context. Germline CDR1 and CDR2: MGHRA and YSYEKL. CDR3 size: 17 residues. Trimming took off 4 bases at V and 5 bases at J, with 23 bases between the two ends. The assay was immunoSEQ multiplex PCR, and TCRdb's table has in-frame clones only and misses some. The sample includes 20,000 to 30,000 clones, around 87% of them seen just once. This sample was taken from a study of T cell changes during pregnancy in multiple sclerosis. The source material was CD4+ T cells from peripheral blood mononuclear cells, sampled in the second trimester of pregnancy. The TCR sequence derives from a female donor in good health, enrolled as a control in a pregnancy study. The V call is TRBV4-1, the J call TRBJ1-2; unclear D gene. The CDR3 loop reads CASSRKLRHDRPYGYTF. Written as DNA, the CDR3 is TGCGCCAGCAGCCGGAAATTGCGACATGACCGACCATATGGCTACACCTTC.